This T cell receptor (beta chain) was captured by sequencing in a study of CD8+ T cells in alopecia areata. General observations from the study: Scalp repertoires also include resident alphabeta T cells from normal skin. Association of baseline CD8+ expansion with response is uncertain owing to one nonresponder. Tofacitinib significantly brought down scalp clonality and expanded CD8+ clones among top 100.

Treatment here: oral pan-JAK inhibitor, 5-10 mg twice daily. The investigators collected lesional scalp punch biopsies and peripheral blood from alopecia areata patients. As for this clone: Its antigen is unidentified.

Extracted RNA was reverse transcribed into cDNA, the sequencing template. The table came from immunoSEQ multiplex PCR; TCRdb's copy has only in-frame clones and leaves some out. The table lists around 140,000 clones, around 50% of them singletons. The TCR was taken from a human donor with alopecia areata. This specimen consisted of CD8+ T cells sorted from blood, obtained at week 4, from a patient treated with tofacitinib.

In DNA, the CDR3 is TGTGCCAGCCGGGACACGGGACTCTACGAGCAGTACTTC. Amino acids: CASRDTGLYEQYF. V gene TRBV2 combines with J gene TRBJ2-7; D may be TRBD1 or TRBD2 (6 bases each). This CDR3 has 13 residues. The V gene's germline CDR1 is SNHLY and CDR2 FYNNEI. Deletions cut 8 bases from V and 3 bases from J, with 14 bases between.